Listed here is a single TCR beta chain. The antigen remains undetermined. This sample was taken from a study of T cells in localized non-small cell lung cancer. The CDR3 is 13 residues long. The germline V gene has CDR1 MGHRA and CDR2 YSYEKL. The V end was cut by 6 bases, the J end by 0 bases, with 8 bases between. Study results and limitations: Patients showing higher blood T cell density tended to see longer overall survival. Researchers found a median approximately 55 of the top 100 tumor clones in adjacent lung.

Sequencing used immunoSEQ multiplex PCR; TCRdb keeps in-frame clones, though not all of them. The sample has 10,000 to 15,000 clones; 75% to 90% are singletons. This sequence was found in a male donor older than 55 with stage I squamous cell lung carcinoma. The sample consisted of peripheral blood, taken before any cancer treatment. The chain combines TRBV4-1 with TRBJ1-1, with D uncertain. The DNA of the CDR3 is TGCGCCAGCAGGCAGATATTGAACACTGAAGCTTTCTTT. Protein product: CASRQILNTEAFF.